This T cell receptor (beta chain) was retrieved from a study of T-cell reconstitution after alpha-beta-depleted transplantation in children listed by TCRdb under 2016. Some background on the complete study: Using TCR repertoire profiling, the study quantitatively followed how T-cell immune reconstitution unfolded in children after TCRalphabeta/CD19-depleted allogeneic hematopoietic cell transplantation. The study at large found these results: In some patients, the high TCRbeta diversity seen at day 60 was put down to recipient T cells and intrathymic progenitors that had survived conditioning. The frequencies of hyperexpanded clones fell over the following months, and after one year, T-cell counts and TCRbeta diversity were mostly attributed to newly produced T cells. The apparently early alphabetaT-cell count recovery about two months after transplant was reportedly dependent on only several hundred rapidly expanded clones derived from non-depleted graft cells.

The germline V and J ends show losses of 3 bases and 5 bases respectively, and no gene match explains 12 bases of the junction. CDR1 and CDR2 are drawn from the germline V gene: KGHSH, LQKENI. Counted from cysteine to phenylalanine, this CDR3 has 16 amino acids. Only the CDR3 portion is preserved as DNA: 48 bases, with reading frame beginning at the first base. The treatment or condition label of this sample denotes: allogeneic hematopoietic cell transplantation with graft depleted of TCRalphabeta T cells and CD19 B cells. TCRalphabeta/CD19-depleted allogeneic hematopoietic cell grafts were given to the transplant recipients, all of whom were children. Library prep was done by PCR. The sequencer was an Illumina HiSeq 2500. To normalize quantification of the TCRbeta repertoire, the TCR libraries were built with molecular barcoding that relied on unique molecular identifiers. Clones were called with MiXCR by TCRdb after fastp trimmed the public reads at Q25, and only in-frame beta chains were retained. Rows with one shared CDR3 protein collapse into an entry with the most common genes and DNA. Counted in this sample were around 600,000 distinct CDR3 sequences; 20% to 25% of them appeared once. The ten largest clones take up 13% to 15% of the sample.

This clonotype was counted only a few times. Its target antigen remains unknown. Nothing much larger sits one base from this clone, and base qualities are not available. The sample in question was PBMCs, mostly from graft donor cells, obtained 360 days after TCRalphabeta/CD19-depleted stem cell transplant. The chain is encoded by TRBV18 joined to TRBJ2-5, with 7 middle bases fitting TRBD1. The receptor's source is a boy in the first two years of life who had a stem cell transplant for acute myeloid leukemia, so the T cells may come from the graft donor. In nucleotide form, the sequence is TGTGCCAGCTCACCCTTGACAGGGCTACGGGCGGAGACCCAGTACTTC. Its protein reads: CASSPLTGLRAETQYF.